The following is a TCR beta chain sequence with its context. Its antigen is not known. Trimming took 6 bases from V and 2 from J, leaving 13 bases between them. CDR1 LNHDA and CDR2 SQIVND come from the germline V gene (reference sequence). The CDR3 has 15 residues. The study included ophthalmopathy patients with Clinical Activity Score at least 3, NOSPECS grade at least 4 and duration under 3 months. Not enrolled were patients with uncontrolled infection, other autoimmune disease, pregnancy or lactation. The TCR beta CDR3 regions underwent amplification using RNA transcripts as the source. The TCR CDR3 first-round RT-PCR relied on the HTBI primer set. TCRdb processed the multiplex PCR reads anew with MiXCR; each CDR3 protein has one entry. The repertoire holds roughly 550,000 distinct CDR3 sequences, with more than 15% as singletons. This entry is derived from a study of T cells in Graves' hyperthyroidism and ophthalmopathy.

Study results and limitations: Clonotypes that were expanded in thyroid above 0.001 mostly appeared in blood too.

The source material was blood. The chain uses TRBV19 and TRBJ2-2; the D is unclear. This sequence was found in a woman aged 30 to 39 with Graves' ophthalmopathy. The CDR3: CASSVPGSNTGELFF. The CDR3 DNA is TGTGCCAGTAGCGTTCCGGGTAGTAACACCGGGGAGCTGTTTTTT.